These 32 T cell receptor beta chains came from one sample sequenced in a study of blood T cell repertoires in COVID-19. The method was immunoSEQ multiplex PCR; TCRdb's version includes in-frame clones alone and lacks a portion of them. The data show approximately 110,000 clones, around 76% seen once. Sequenced input: peripheral blood. The receptors stem from an elderly man with COVID-19, enrolled during active disease.

V gene TRBV29-1 combines with J gene TRBJ1-2, with TRBD1 identical over 9 bases. The CDR3 covers 15 residues. Germline V gene data show CDR1 as SQVTM and CDR2 as ANQGSEA. With V trimmed by 4 bases and J by 0 bases, 6 bases remained unmatched. DNA of the CDR3: TGCAGCGTTGCCGGGACAGGGTCCACTAACTATGGCTACACCTTC. Residues: CSVAGTGSTNYGYTF.

The V and J genes are TRBV24-1 and TRBJ2-5; D possibly corresponds to TRBD2 (6 bases). This CDR3 comprises 12 residues. V was clipped by 12 bases and J by 3 bases, with 13 bases between them. Per germline, CDR1 KGHDR and CDR2 SFDVKD. CDR3 coding DNA: TGTGCCTCGGGGACTTCGAAAGAGACCCAGTACTTC. Translation gives CASGTSKETQYF.

This chain connects TRBV6-2 or TRBV6-3 to TRBJ2-5; weak D call: TRBD2 (5 bases). The germline V gene has CDR1 MNHEY and CDR2 SVGEGT. Trimming stripped 2 bases from V and 5 bases from J, with 9 bases between. The CDR3 extends over 13 amino acids. CDR3 nucleotides: TGTGCCAGCAGTTACCTAGCCGTGGAGACCCAGTACTTC. This codes for CASSYLAVETQYF.

This chain uses TRBV6-5 with TRBJ2-3, with D unclear. The CDR3 is 13 residues long. Germline V gene sequence: CDR1 MNHEY, CDR2 SVGAGI. V was pared by 0 bases and J by 2 bases, with 3 bases between. The CDR3 nucleotides are TGTGCCAGCAGTTACTCTAACACAGATACGCAGTATTTT. It encodes CASSYSNTDTQYF.

This clone occurred once. The chain employs TRBV15 and TRBJ1-1; D ambiguous. This CDR3 is built from 14 residues. The V and J ends lost 2 bases and 1 base respectively, with 8 bases between them. Per germline, CDR1 LNHNV and CDR2 YYDKDF (reference sequence). The CDR3 is CATSRPSENTEAFF. The DNA of the CDR3 is TGTGCCACCAGCAGACCTTCAGAGAACACTGAAGCTTTCTTT.

The chain combines TRBV7-3 with TRBJ1-4; tentatively, D is TRBD1 (5 bases). This CDR3 contains 15 residues. V was cut by 0 bases and J by 0 bases, with 5 bases left in between. Germline V gives CDR1 SGHTA, CDR2 FQGTGA. The CDR3 nucleotides are TGTGCCAGCAGCTTAACAGGGGCAACTAATGAAAAACTGTTTTTT. It is translated as CASSLTGATNEKLFF.

The chain links TRBV7-9 to TRBJ1-1; D gene ambiguous. Germline assignment: CDR1 SEHNR and CDR2 FQNEAQ (reference sequence). The V end was cut by 4 bases, the J end by 6 bases, with 12 bases between. The CDR3 is made up of 13 amino acids. CDR3 coding DNA: TGTGCCAGCAGCTCCGAGACATACCCTGAAGCTTTCTTT. Residues: CASSSETYPEAFF. The full variable domain, its missing parts supplied by reference TRBV7-9 and TRBJ1-1, is DTGVSQNPRHKITKRGQNVTFRCDPISEHNRLYWYRQTLGQGPEFLTYFQNEAQLEKSRLLSDRFSAERPKGSFSTLEIQRTEQGDSAMYLCASSSETYPEAFFGQGTRLTVV.

This clone was seen more than once but under ten times. The V gene is TRBV28, the J gene TRBJ1-2; D call uncertain. Trimming cost V 5 bases and J 5 bases, with 9 bases left between them. Looked up from germline, CDR1 is MDHEN and CDR2 is SYDVKM. The CDR3 is 12 residues long. The CDR3 coding sequence is TGTGCCAGCAGTCTGAGCCGGTATGGCTACACCTTC. Its translation: CASSLSRYGYTF.

This clone was picked up one time. The chain carries TRBV28 and TRBJ1-1, with D perhaps TRBD1 (6 bases). CDR1 and CDR2 from the germline V gene are MDHEN and SYDVKM. Trimming stripped 2 bases from V and 4 bases from J, with 20 bases between. The CDR3 has 17 residues. The CDR3 DNA reads as TGTGCCAGCAGTTTAACGGAAGGTAGCAGGGGCCTCACTGAAGCTTTCTTT. Translating it yields CASSLTEGSRGLTEAFF.

The genes are TRBV14 and TRBJ1-1; no reliable D call. The ends were cut back, 1 base at V and 1 base at J, with 7 bases in the middle. This CDR3 region has 14 residues. Germline V gives CDR1 SGHDN, CDR2 FVKESK. The CDR3 DNA reads as TGTGCCAGCAGCCAAGCATTAGCGAACACTGAAGCTTTCTTT. Protein product: CASSQALANTEAFF.

This chain links TRBV28 with TRBJ2-3; the match to TRBD2 covers 7 bases. The germline V gene has CDR1 MDHEN and CDR2 SYDVKM. With V trimmed by 3 bases and J by 5 bases, 5 bases remained unmatched. This CDR3 has 14 amino acids. The CDR3, as DNA: TGTGCCAGCAGTTTTGGGGGGGGGATAGATACGCAGTATTTT. This encodes CASSFGGGIDTQYF.

The chain couples TRBV28 to TRBJ1-4, with D uncertain. Trimming took 9 bases from V and 4 from J, leaving 9 bases between them. This CDR3 is built from 12 residues. In germline, CDR1 is MDHEN, CDR2 SYDVKM. The CDR3 here is CASAEFNEKLFF. The CDR3 DNA reads as TGTGCCAGTGCGGAGTTTAATGAAAAACTGTTTTTT.

The chain has TRBV10-3 and TRBJ2-5; 10 bases map to TRBD2. The ends lost 5 bases at V and 2 bases at J; junction bases unmatched: 5. Germline V lookup: CDR1 ENHRY, CDR2 SYGVKD. The CDR3 has 15 amino acids. The chain's CDR3 is CAISFRLAGQETQYF. Here the CDR3 DNA reads TGTGCCATCAGTTTCCGACTAGCGGGTCAAGAGACCCAGTACTTC.

CDR3 sequence (DNA): TGTGCCAGCAGCCGTGGCCCTGCAACTAATGAAAAACTGTTTTTT. Translating it yields CASSRGPATNEKLFF. The genes are TRBV7-9 and TRBJ1-4; D remains ambiguous. CDR1 and CDR2 (germline): SEHNR, FQNEAQ (reference sequence). The CDR3 sequence is 15 residues long. V lost 5 bases and J lost 0, with 10 bases in between.

The chain carries TRBV25-1 and TRBJ2-7; D is perhaps TRBD2 (6 bases). Germline CDR1 reads MGHDK; CDR2 reads SYGVNS. V lost 5 bases and J lost 3, with 17 bases in between. The CDR3 sequence is 15 residues long. This CDR3 is CASSRGGINLYEQYF. As DNA, the CDR3 is TGTGCCAGCAGTCGAGGCGGGATAAATCTCTACGAGCAGTACTTC.

This clone was seen once. The chain employs TRBV27 and TRBJ2-2, with 11 bases that match TRBD2. CDR3 length: 15 residues. From germline, CDR1 is MNHEY and CDR2 SMNVEV (reference sequence). Unmatched junction bases numbered 6, after V lost 6 bases and J lost 6 bases. CDR3 sequence reads: CASRVAGGPAGELFF. The CDR3 DNA sequence: TGTGCCAGCAGGGTAGCGGGAGGGCCGGCCGGGGAGCTGTTTTTT.

There are a few counts of this clone. The CDR3 reads CASSLGTSIYEQYF. The CDR3 DNA reads as TGCGCCAGCAGCTTGGGGACTAGCATATACGAGCAGTACTTC. V gene TRBV5-1 combines with J gene TRBJ2-7; the match to TRBD2 covers 8 bases. V shed 0 bases, J shed 4 bases, and the junction held 3 bases outside the gene matches. Germline CDR1 reads SGHRS; CDR2 reads YFSETQ. The CDR3 has 14 residues.

This chain connects TRBV10-3 to TRBJ2-2; 12 nucleotides agree with TRBD1. V lost 9 bases, J lost 6 bases, and 2 bases stayed unmatched. Germline CDR1 ENHRY, CDR2 SYGVKD. This CDR3 spans 13 amino acids. The CDR3 sequence: CAIGTGGAGELFF. In nucleotides, the CDR3 is TGTGCCATAGGGACAGGGGGCGCCGGGGAGCTGTTTTTT.

The chain couples TRBV2 to TRBJ2-7; 11 bases align to TRBD1. This CDR3 contains 14 residues. The V segment lost 5 bases and the J segment 11 bases; nucleotides outside the gene matches: 11. CDR1 is SNHLY, CDR2 FYNNEI, per germline. The CDR3 spells CASSPGTGGSREYF. For the CDR3, the DNA is TGTGCCAGCAGTCCCGGGACAGGGGGTTCCCGTGAGTACTTC.

J is TRBJ2-5 and V is TRBV29-1; the match to TRBD2 covers 8 bases. Germline V gives CDR1 SQVTM, CDR2 ANQGSEA. The CDR3 covers 13 residues. V lost 6 bases and J lost 5; bases outside the gene matches: 8. The CDR3 loop is CSVERGPGETQYF. CDR3 in DNA: TGCAGCGTAGAGCGGGGGCCCGGGGAGACCCAGTACTTC. Drawing the rest from reference TRBV29-1 and TRBJ2-5, the complete variable domain is SAVISQKPSRDICQRGTSLTIQCQVDSQVTMMFWYRQQPGQSLTLIATANQGSEATYESGFVIDKFPISRPNLTFSTLTVSNMSPEDSSIYLCSVERGPGETQYFGPGTRLLVL.

This rearrangement joins TRBV18 to TRBJ1-1; the match to TRBD1 covers 7 bases. Per the germline V gene, CDR1 is KGHSH and CDR2 is LQKENI. The CDR3 has 15 residues. The V segment lost 1 base and the J segment 4 bases; nucleotides outside the gene matches: 6. CDR3 region: CASSPLSDRATEAFF. CDR3 in DNA: TGTGCCAGCTCACCACTGTCTGACAGGGCCACTGAAGCTTTCTTT.

The V gene is TRBV5-6, the J gene TRBJ2-2, with a weak D call TRBD1 (5 bases). The CDR3 covers 16 residues. V gave up 2 bases and J gave up 7 bases, with 18 bases separating them. Germline V gene data show CDR1 as SGHDT and CDR2 as YYEEEE. CDR3 coding DNA: TGTGCCAGCAGCTTCTTAGGGGTCACTGGTGGCGGGGAGCTGTTTTTT. Translation: CASSFLGVTGGGELFF.

The chain combines TRBV6-5 with TRBJ2-5; 12 nucleotides line up with TRBD1. The ends lost 10 bases at V and 5 bases at J; junction bases unmatched: 11. Germline CDR1 MNHEY, CDR2 SVGAGI. This CDR3 has 15 residues. The CDR3 bases are TGTGCCACCCGGGGAGGGACAGGGGGCTGGGAGACCCAGTACTTC. Protein: CATRGGTGGWETQYF.

The chain is built from TRBV2 and TRBJ1-2; D not certain. Germline CDR1 is SNHLY and CDR2 is FYNNEI. This CDR3 is 15 amino acids long. V lost 6 bases and J lost 0, with 14 bases in between. The CDR3: CASSLGRVANYGYTF. DNA of the CDR3: TGTGCCAGCAGCCTAGGGAGGGTAGCTAACTATGGCTACACCTTC.

DNA of the CDR3: TGCAGCGTTGAACGCGGAAAAGGCTACGAGCAGTACTTC. Translation gives CSVERGKGYEQYF. The rearrangement uses TRBV29-1 and TRBJ2-7; D not certain. The germline gives CDR1 SQVTM, CDR2 ANQGSEA. Trimming removed 2 bases at V and 3 bases at J, with 11 bases between. The CDR3 has 13 residues.

The chain links TRBV19 to TRBJ2-2; D perhaps matches TRBD2 (5 bases). There are 13 residues in the CDR3. Germline CDR1 is LNHDA and CDR2 is SQIVND (reference sequence). The V gene lost 5 bases and the J gene lost 6 bases, with 10 bases spanning the gap. CDR3 in amino acids: CASSQDSPGELFF. The CDR3 DNA follows: TGTGCCAGTAGTCAGGACTCCCCCGGGGAGCTGTTTTTT.

The chain joins TRBV28 to TRBJ1-4; D is uncertain. This CDR3 is built from 14 residues. Trimming removed 1 base at V and 0 bases at J, with 3 bases between. Germline CDR1 reads MDHEN; CDR2 reads SYDVKM. DNA of the CDR3: TGTGCCAGCAGTTTATCTACAACTAATGAAAAACTGTTTTTT. It translates to CASSLSTTNEKLFF. Full variable domain (missing parts from reference TRBV28 and TRBJ1-4): DVKVTQSSRYLVKRTGEKVFLECVQDMDHENMFWYRQDPGLGLRLIYFSYDVKMKEKGDIPEGYSVSREKKERFSLILESASTNQTSMYLCASSLSTTNEKLFFGSGTQLSVL.

The chain combines TRBV6-2 or TRBV6-3 with TRBJ2-1; 10 bases fit TRBD2. Germline-derived CDR1 and CDR2 are MNHEY and SVGEGT. With 2 bases clipped from V and 5 bases from J, the junction kept 18 bases outside the gene matches. The CDR3 is 20 residues long. CDR3 protein: CASSYPTGRKAGGFHNEQFF. In DNA, the CDR3 is TGTGCCAGCAGTTACCCCACCGGACGGAAAGCGGGAGGGTTCCACAATGAGCAGTTCTTC.

The chain recombines TRBV5-1 with TRBJ1-2, with D uncertain. Trimming stripped 4 bases from V and 7 bases from J, with 14 bases between. The CDR3 has 13 amino acids. Per germline, CDR1 SGHRS and CDR2 YFSETQ. The CDR3, as DNA: TGCGCCAGCAGCCCTGGTGGAGGGCCTGGCTACACCTTC. It translates to CASSPGGGPGYTF. Full variable domain (missing parts from reference TRBV5-1 and TRBJ1-2): KAGVTQTPRYLIKTRGQQVTLSCSPISGHRSVSWYQQTPGQGLQFLFEYFSETQRNKGNFPGRFSGRQFSNSRSEMNVSTLELGDSALYLCASSPGGGPGYTFGSGTRLTVV.

The count of this clone is one. The chain employs TRBV7-2 and TRBJ1-2; unclear D gene. CDR3 size: 14 residues. Germline-derived CDR1 and CDR2 are SGHTA and FQGNSA. Trimming removed 0 bases from V and 5 bases from J, with 10 bases in between. CDR3 loop: CASSLAQPNYGYTF. The DNA of the CDR3 is TGTGCCAGCAGCTTAGCACAGCCGAATTATGGCTACACCTTC.

J is TRBJ1-5 and V is TRBV4-2; 9 nucleotides match TRBD1. Germline CDR1 LGHNA, CDR2 YNFKEQ. The CDR3 is 14 amino acids. V dropped 4 bases and J dropped 4; count of bases not matched to a gene: 2. In nucleotides, the CDR3 is TGTGCCAGCAGCCGGGGACAGGGTAATCAGCCCCAGCATTTT. This codes for CASSRGQGNQPQHF.

The gene calls are TRBV2 and TRBJ2-7, with D possibly matching TRBD2 (5 bases). The CDR3 sequence is 12 residues long. Germline CDR1 is SNHLY and CDR2 is FYNNEI. The V end was cut by 4 bases, the J end by 9 bases, with 13 bases between. CDR3 nucleotide sequence: TGTGCCAGCAGTGGGGAGCTCGGACGGCAGTACTTC. This gives the protein CASSGELGRQYF. Drawing the rest from reference TRBV2 and TRBJ2-7, the complete variable domain is EPEVTQTPSHQVTQMGQEVILRCVPISNHLYFYWYRQILGQKVEFLVSFYNNEISEKSEIFDDQFSVERPDGSNFTLKIRSTKLEDSAMYFCASSGELGRQYFGPGTRLTVT.